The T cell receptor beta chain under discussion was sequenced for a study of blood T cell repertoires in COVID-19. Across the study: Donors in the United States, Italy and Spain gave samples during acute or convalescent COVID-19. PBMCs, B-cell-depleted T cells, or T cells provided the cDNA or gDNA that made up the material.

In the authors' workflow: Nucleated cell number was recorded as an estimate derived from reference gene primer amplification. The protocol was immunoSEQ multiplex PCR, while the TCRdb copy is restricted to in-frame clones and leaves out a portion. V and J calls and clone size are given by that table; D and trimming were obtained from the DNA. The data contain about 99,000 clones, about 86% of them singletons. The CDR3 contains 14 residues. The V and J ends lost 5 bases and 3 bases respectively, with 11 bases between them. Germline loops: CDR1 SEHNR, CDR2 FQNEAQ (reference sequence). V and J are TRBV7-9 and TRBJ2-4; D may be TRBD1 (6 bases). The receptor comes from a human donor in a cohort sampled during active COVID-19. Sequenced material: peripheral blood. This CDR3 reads CASSPDRNKNIQYF. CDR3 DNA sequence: TGTGCCAGCAGCCCTGACAGGAACAAAAACATTCAGTACTTC.